These T cell receptor beta chains were read from a single sample in a study of cytomegalovirus exposure and HLA in healthy donors. Clones were sequenced by immunoSEQ multiplex PCR, and TCRdb holds only the in-frame ones, with some missing. This sample has about 120,000 clones; about 85% occur once, and the top ten carry over 0.2%. Material: PBMCs. The receptors were sampled from a man aged 45 to 65 in good health and CMV-seronegative. The conserved cysteine and the conserved F or W are not part of the CDR3 here. Not all rows give a size; the values are once, few, many and, for expanded clones, a class.

j_gene | len | v_gene | abundance | CDR3aa
TRBJ2-5 | 14 | TRBV28 | - | ASSLNVEQPRGTQY
TRBJ1-1 | 13 | TRBV7-9 | - | ASSSRDRPNTEAF
TRBJ1-5 | 12 | TRBV19 | - | ASRPYESNQPQH
TRBJ2-2 | 14 | TRBV18 | - | ASSPDRGSSTGELF
TRBJ1-1 | 12 | TRBV4-3 | - | ASSRDRPNTEAF
TRBJ2-3 | 15 | TRBV5-4 | - | ASSLGARLRETDTQY
TRBJ2-7 | 14 | TRBV4-2 | - | ASSLEATGGLGEQY
TRBJ2-5 | 14 | TRBV29-1 | - | SVEGGTGGTSETQY
TRBJ1-6 | 13 | TRBV9 | - | ASSVGEGRISPLH
TRBJ2-1 | 13 | TRBV7-2 | - | ASSLGTGTVNEQF
TRBJ2-5 | 13 | TRBV7-2 | - | ASSLVRGPQETQY
TRBJ2-2 | 14 | TRBV19 | - | ASSARGTVNTGELF
TRBJ2-3 | 13 | TRBV7-9 | once | ASSFSEGATDTQY
TRBJ2-3 | 11 | TRBV7-9 | - | ASSSTGVDTQY
TRBJ1-1 | 12 | TRBV5-1 | - | ASSPRGLNTEAF
TRBJ1-5 | 13 | TRBV19 | - | ASSIDPARDQPQH
TRBJ1-1 | 15 | TRBV7-9 | - | ASSSQGRGGKDTEAF
TRBJ2-2 | 13 | TRBV7-2 | - | ASTWASGSGGELF
TRBJ2-6 | 13 | TRBV9 | - | ASSPQGPGANVLT
TRBJ2-7 | 10 | TRBV27 | - | ASSPQGYEQY
TRBJ2-7 | 11 | TRBV28 | - | ASRRGQASEQY
TRBJ1-2 | 11 | TRBV5-1 | - | ASSLGQGIGYT
TRBJ2-3 | 11 | TRBV2 | - | ASTPEAQMAQY
TRBJ2-1 | 13 | TRBV6-5 | - | ASSWGLAGVNEQF
TRBJ1-1 | 11 | TRBV12-5 | once | ASASQGGLEAF
TRBJ1-1 | 15 | TRBV6-1 | - | ASSESGTYFKNTEAF
TRBJ2-7 | 16 | TRBV21-1 | once | ASSKARARGQLTYEQY
TRBJ2-7 | 12 | TRBV6-5 | - | ASSYRAGGYEQY
TRBJ2-1 | 14 | TRBV7-9 | few | ASSRLQGLLIDEQF
TRBJ2-5 | 13 | TRBV5-4 | - | ASSSGTGYSWEQY
TRBJ2-7 | 12 | TRBV6-1 | - | ASSEETSFGEQY
TRBJ2-1 | 11 | TRBV7-2 | - | ASRLAGLNEQF
TRBJ2-4 | 13 | TRBV28 | - | ASSWRDSAKNIQY
TRBJ1-5 | 10 | TRBV28 | - | AHGESNQPQH
TRBJ2-7 | 13 | TRBV7-2 | - | ASSRPSGSLYEQY
TRBJ1-4 | 15 | TRBV28 | - | ASSFIPGQPRNEKLF
TRBJ1-2 | 10 | TRBV30 | - | AWSRVQGGYT
TRBJ1-2 | 12 | TRBV4-3 | - | ASSLATGASGYT
TRBJ2-3 | 13 | TRBV6-5 | - | ASRDRGTSTDTQY
TRBJ1-2 | 11 | TRBV28 | - | ASSTTGVRGYT
TRBJ2-7 | 11 | TRBV4-2 | - | ASSQTVSYEQY
TRBJ1-1 | 9 | TRBV5-1 | - | ASSKNTEAF
TRBJ2-5 | 10 | TRBV7-7 | - | ASKDEGETQY
TRBJ2-1 | 14 | TRBV5-4 | - | ASSVAGPRSYNEQF
TRBJ1-2 | 12 | TRBV7-9 | - | ASSLAPIDYGYT
TRBJ2-1 | 13 | TRBV5-4 | few | ASSIRDRAANEQF